Each of the 32 T cell receptor beta chains below was sequenced from the same sample in a study of OX40 agonist ivuxolimab in advanced cancers. Clones were read by immunoSEQ multiplex PCR, and TCRdb kept only the in-frame ones, dropping some. The table records 71,000 or so clones, 80% of them present only once. Here the sequenced sample was CD4+ or CD8+ T cells sorted from blood, taken in a trial of the OX40 agonist ivuxolimab. These receptor sequences come from an adult with an advanced solid tumor such as melanoma, head and neck, liver or kidney cancer.

As DNA, the CDR3 is TGTGCCAGCAGTTTACCCCCCTGGGAGACCCAGTACTTC. The encoded protein is CASSLPPWETQYF. The chain links TRBV27 to TRBJ2-5; the D is unclear. The CDR3 contains 13 residues. From germline, CDR1 is MNHEY and CDR2 SMNVEV (reference sequence). V was pared by 2 bases and J by 5 bases, with 9 bases between.

The chain joins TRBV29-1 to TRBJ2-1; unclear D gene. CDR3 length: 12 amino acids. Germline V gene data show CDR1 as SQVTM and CDR2 as ANQGSEA. V lost 3 bases to trimming and J lost 0 bases, with 3 bases between them. The CDR3 bases are TGCAGCGTTGATAGCTCCTACAATGAGCAGTTCTTC. It codes for CSVDSSYNEQFF.

In this sample, this clone turned up a few times. The V call is TRBV7-2, the J call TRBJ2-7; 10 bases fit TRBD2. CDR3 length equals 15 residues. Germline loops: CDR1 SGHTA, CDR2 FQGNSA. V was clipped by 6 bases and J by 0 bases; unmatched bases: 5. Here the CDR3 DNA reads TGTGCCAGCAGAAGCGGGAGGGCCAACTCCTACGAGCAGTACTTC. The encoded protein is CASRSGRANSYEQYF.

This clone appeared a single time. The genes are TRBV28 and TRBJ1-3; D unresolved. V was pared by 2 bases and J by 4 bases, with 9 bases between. Germline-derived CDR1 and CDR2 are MDHEN and SYDVKM. The CDR3 is 14 amino acids. CDR3 region: CASSLGVGGNTIYF. The CDR3, as DNA: TGTGCCAGCAGTTTAGGGGTAGGGGGAAACACCATATATTTT.

Note on this clone: The junction departs from the called germline gene at one end, perhaps through a read error. The rearrangement links TRBV7-2 to TRBJ2-7; tentatively, D is TRBD1 (5 bases). The CDR3 has 12 amino acids. In germline, CDR1 is SGHTA, CDR2 FQGNSA. DNA of the CDR3: TGTGCCAGCAGCTTTACAGGCAACGAACAGTACTTC. Its translation is CASSFTGNEQYF.

The rearrangement uses TRBV9 and TRBJ2-1; D not resolved. The CDR3 is 16 amino acids. Germline CDR1 SGDLS, CDR2 YYNGEE. V was pared by 4 bases and J by 1 base, with 15 bases between. CDR3 sequence: CASSPRKVPSYNEQFF. DNA for the CDR3: TGTGCCAGCAGCCCACGTAAGGTTCCGTCCTACAATGAGCAGTTCTTC.

The V gene is TRBV9, the J gene TRBJ2-5; no clear D. CDR3 size: 14 residues. The V gene lost 0 bases and the J gene lost 4 bases, with 10 bases spanning the gap. CDR1 and CDR2 (germline): SGDLS, YYNGEE. The CDR3 region has the DNA TGTGCCAGCAGCGTAGAGGTGGGTCGAGAGACCCAGTACTTC. This gives the protein CASSVEVGRETQYF.

The chain carries TRBV11-2 and TRBJ2-7, with 7 bases identical to TRBD2. The CDR3 is 16 amino acids. The ends lost 0 bases at V and 0 bases at J; junction bases unmatched: 5. Germline-derived CDR1 and CDR2 are SGHAT and FQNNGV. The CDR3 DNA follows: TGTGCCAGCAGCTTAGAATCCACTAGCGTCTCCTACGAGCAGTACTTC. Protein product: CASSLESTSVSYEQYF.

The chain combines TRBV5-1 with TRBJ1-2, with D unresolved. The CDR3 loop spans 13 amino acids. Trimming pared 0 bases from V and 6 bases from J, leaving 9 bases between. Germline values: CDR1 SGHRS, CDR2 YFSETQ. In DNA form, the CDR3 reads TGCGCCAGCAGCTTGGTCCCACGGGATGGCTACACCTTC. Its protein is CASSLVPRDGYTF.

The chain joins TRBV9 to TRBJ1-2; 9 positions agree with TRBD1. This CDR3 has 14 amino acids. The germline V gene has CDR1 SGDLS and CDR2 YYNGEE. Trimming removed 5 bases from V and 6 bases from J; junction bases left unmatched: 8. The CDR3 region is CASSRPGQGHGYTF. The CDR3 DNA sequence: TGTGCCAGCAGTCGCCCGGGACAGGGACATGGCTACACCTTC.

This clone has a single count. The chain has TRBV11-2 and TRBJ2-5; 11 bases match TRBD2. CDR1 is SGHAT and CDR2 is FQNNGV in the germline V gene. The CDR3 totals 19 residues. The V segment lost 5 bases and the J segment 1 base; nucleotides outside the gene matches: 15. CDR3 residues: CASSLQGRLAGGRQETQYF. CDR3 DNA: TGTGCCAGCAGCCTACAGGGTCGGCTAGCGGGGGGTCGCCAAGAGACCCAGTACTTC.

The V gene is TRBV29-1, the J gene TRBJ2-7, with D tentatively TRBD1 or TRBD2 (5 bases each). The CDR3 loop spans 11 amino acids. V was pared by 6 bases and J by 5 bases, with 11 bases between. The germline gives CDR1 SQVTM, CDR2 ANQGSEA. CDR3 sequence reads: CSVRGQDEQYF. The CDR3 region has the DNA TGCAGCGTCCGGGGCCAAGACGAGCAGTACTTC.

The V gene is TRBV4-2, the J gene TRBJ1-1, with TRBD1 as a possible D gene (5 bases). The CDR3 is 15 amino acids. V was trimmed by 4 bases and J by 4 bases, leaving 16 bases between them. Germline CDR1 LGHNA, CDR2 YNFKEQ. CDR3 protein: CASSPSQVQGTEAFF. In DNA form, the CDR3 reads TGTGCCAGCAGCCCTTCTCAGGTTCAGGGCACTGAAGCTTTCTTT.

The chain recombines TRBV10-3 with TRBJ2-5; D is ambiguous. CDR1 ENHRY and CDR2 SYGVKD come from the germline V gene. The CDR3 extends over 12 amino acids. Trimming stripped 8 bases from V and 5 bases from J, with 12 bases between. In nucleotides, the CDR3 is TGTGCCATCGCGCAGCGTCCCGAGACCCAGTACTTC. Its translation is CAIAQRPETQYF.

The chain couples TRBV11-3 to TRBJ2-1; 7 bases fit TRBD1. The CDR3 consists of 16 residues. Germline loops: CDR1 SGHNT, CDR2 YENEEA. Losses at the gene ends were 1 base for V and 8 bases for J; bases not matched to a gene: 11. CDR3 nucleotides: TGTGCCAGCAGCTTAGGAAACAGGGGTAGATTCGATGAGCAGTTCTTC. This sequence encodes CASSLGNRGRFDEQFF.

V gene TRBV5-5 combines with J gene TRBJ1-6, with D possibly matching TRBD1 (6 bases). V lost 0 bases and J lost 5, with 9 bases in between. There are 15 residues in the CDR3. Per germline, CDR1 SGHKS and CDR2 YYEKEE (reference sequence). CDR3 in amino acids: CASSLDRVDNSPLHF. The CDR3 DNA reads TGTGCCAGCAGCTTGGACAGGGTTGATAATTCACCCCTCCACTTT.

This clone was counted a single time. The chain uses TRBV7-3 and TRBJ2-4; D is perhaps TRBD1 or TRBD2 (5 bases each). The CDR3 length is 13 residues. CDR1 and CDR2 (germline): SGHTA, FQGTGA. V gave up 5 bases and J gave up 7 bases, with 12 bases separating them. CDR3 residues: CASSRGTENIQYF. The CDR3 bases are TGTGCCAGCAGCCGAGGGACGGAGAACATTCAGTACTTC. Based on the CDR3 plus reference TRBV7-3 and TRBJ2-4, the full variable domain is GAGVSQTPSNKVTEKGKYVELRCDPISGHTALYWYRQSLGQGPEFLIYFQGTGAADDSGLPNDRFFAVRPEGSVSTLKIQRTERGDSAVYLCASSRGTENIQYFGAGTRLSVL.

The chain couples TRBV7-7 to TRBJ2-1; 7 nucleotides match TRBD2. Per the germline V gene, CDR1 is SSHAT and CDR2 is FNYEAQ (reference sequence). There are 15 residues in the CDR3. The J segment lost 8 bases and the V segment lost 5 bases, leaving 12 bases of the junction unmatched. The CDR3, as DNA: TGTGCCAGCAGCCCCGGACTAGTGAGGTCCGATGAGCAGTTCTTC. Translated: CASSPGLVRSDEQFF.

This clone was observed once. The J gene is TRBJ2-7, the V gene TRBV14, with unresolved D. Per germline, CDR1 SGHDN and CDR2 FVKESK. CDR3 length equals 14 residues. V gave up 4 bases and J gave up 0 bases, with 10 bases separating them. The CDR3, as DNA: TGTGCCAGCAGCCCCCGTGTCAACTCCTACGAGCAGTACTTC. Its protein product is CASSPRVNSYEQYF.

This sequence joins TRBV23-1 and TRBJ1-5, with 8 bases identical to TRBD1. TRBV23-1 is known as an ORF, though its function is uncertain. There are 18 residues in the CDR3. V lost 3 bases, J lost 0 bases, and 10 bases stayed unmatched. The CDR3 DNA is TGCGCCAGCAGTCAGCCCGCGGACAGGGCCTATAGCAATCAGCCCCAGCATTTT. Its protein is CASSQPADRAYSNQPQHF.

This rearrangement joins TRBV5-1 to TRBJ1-1, with 7 positions matching TRBD1. The CDR3 length is 16 residues. The germline V gene has CDR1 SGHRS and CDR2 YFSETQ. With V trimmed by 4 bases and J by 4 bases, 13 bases remained unmatched. CDR3 nucleotides: TGCGCCAGCAGCCCGAACACAGGGGTCTGGGGCACTGAAGCTTTCTTT. This translates into CASSPNTGVWGTEAFF.

The J gene is TRBJ2-3, the V gene TRBV19; 7 nucleotides match TRBD1. The germline CDR1 and CDR2 sequences are LNHDA and SQIVND (reference sequence). The CDR3 is 14 amino acids. V shed 3 bases, J shed 3 bases, and the junction held 3 bases outside the gene matches. CDR3 DNA sequence: TGTGCCAGTAGTATTGACAGGGTGACAGATACGCAGTATTTT. Encoded protein: CASSIDRVTDTQYF.

The chain links TRBV29-1 to TRBJ2-5; 7 nucleotides align to TRBD2. The germline V gene has CDR1 SQVTM and CDR2 ANQGSEA. The CDR3 consists of 14 residues. J lost 3 bases, V lost 2 bases, and 6 bases had no gene match. The CDR3 bases are TGCAGCGTTGAAAATTGGGGGGGGGAAGAGACCCAGTACTTC. Its translation is CSVENWGGEETQYF. Based on the CDR3 plus reference TRBV29-1 and TRBJ2-5, the full variable domain is SAVISQKPSRDICQRGTSLTIQCQVDSQVTMMFWYRQQPGQSLTLIATANQGSEATYESGFVIDKFPISRPNLTFSTLTVSNMSPEDSSIYLCSVENWGGEETQYFGPGTRLLVL.

The rearrangement joins TRBV9 to TRBJ1-2; 8 positions agree with TRBD1. The length of the CDR3 is 13 residues. Germline lookup yields CDR1 SGDLS and CDR2 YYNGEE. Losses at the gene ends were 4 bases for V and 7 bases for J; bases not matched to a gene: 6. For the CDR3, the DNA is TGTGCCAGCAGCTCGCAGGGGGCCTTTGGCTACACCTTC. Its translation: CASSSQGAFGYTF.

The rearrangement links TRBV28 to TRBJ1-1; tentatively, D is TRBD1 (5 bases). Germline lookup yields CDR1 MDHEN and CDR2 SYDVKM. The CDR3 is 16 amino acids. V shed 3 bases and J shed 1 base, with 15 bases lying between them. CDR3 nucleotides: TGTGCCAGCAGTTTTGGGTTCAGGGCTGGGAACACTGAAGCTTTCTTT. Encoded protein: CASSFGFRAGNTEAFF.

The genes are TRBV7-2 and TRBJ2-7, with 7 positions matching TRBD2. Germline trimming cut 2 bases from V and 4 bases from J; bases unmatched to any gene: 11. The V gene's germline CDR1 is SGHTA and CDR2 FQGNSA. The CDR3 covers 16 residues. The CDR3 here is CASSLTWGGGGYEQYF. The DNA of the CDR3 is TGTGCCAGCAGCTTAACCTGGGGAGGCGGGGGTTACGAGCAGTACTTC. The whole variable domain, remainder taken from reference TRBV7-2 and TRBJ2-7, is GAGVSQSPSNKVTEKGKDVELRCDPISGHTALYWYRQSLGQGLEFLIYFQGNSAPDKSGLPSDRFSAERTGGSVSTLTIQRTQQEDSAVYLCASSLTWGGGGYEQYFGPGTRLTVT.

The chain couples TRBV5-5 to TRBJ2-1; no reliable D call. Trimming removed 3 bases from V and 9 bases from J, with 13 bases in between. The CDR3 runs to 13 residues. Germline loops: CDR1 SGHKS, CDR2 YYEKEE (reference sequence). CDR3 residues: CASSSPRTGEQFF. The DNA for the CDR3 is TGTGCCAGCAGCTCACCCCGGACGGGTGAGCAGTTCTTC.

This chain connects TRBV5-1 to TRBJ2-5, with 9 bases aligning to TRBD1. The V gene end was trimmed by 4 bases and the J gene end by 5 bases; junction bases not matched to a gene: 3. Germline V gene lookup returns CDR1 SGHRS and CDR2 YFSETQ. The CDR3 runs to 13 residues. Here the CDR3 DNA reads TGCGCCAGCAGCCTACAGGGGGCTGAGACCCAGTACTTC. It codes for CASSLQGAETQYF.

V is TRBV28 and J is TRBJ1-4, with D perhaps TRBD1 (6 bases). The V gene lost 10 bases and the J gene lost 7 bases, with 10 bases spanning the gap. Germline lookup yields CDR1 MDHEN and CDR2 SYDVKM. CDR3 length equals 11 residues. The CDR3 reads CATEGGEKLFF. CDR3 in DNA: TGTGCCACCGAGGGGGGTGAAAAACTGTTTTTT.

The chain has TRBV4-2 and TRBJ2-1, with D possibly TRBD2 on 6 matching bases. CDR1 and CDR2 (germline): LGHNA, YNFKEQ. V was cut by 3 bases and J by 3 bases, with 15 bases left in between. There are 16 residues in the CDR3. CDR3 sequence reads: CASSQSETRGYNEQFF. DNA of the CDR3: TGTGCCAGCAGCCAGTCCGAGACTAGGGGCTACAATGAGCAGTTCTTC.

The chain carries TRBV30 and TRBJ1-2; D is unclear. This CDR3 contains 12 residues. Germline CDR1 and CDR2: GTSNPN and SVGIG (reference sequence). V lost 1 base, J lost 6 bases, and 9 bases lay in between. Here the CDR3 reads CAWSGGRNGYTF. The CDR3 DNA sequence: TGTGCCTGGAGTGGAGGGAGAAATGGCTACACCTTC.

J is TRBJ2-7 and V is TRBV7-2; 11 bases line up with TRBD2. This CDR3 region has 15 residues. Losses at the gene ends were 5 bases for V and 7 bases for J; bases not matched to a gene: 10. The V gene's germline CDR1 is SGHTA and CDR2 FQGNSA. The CDR3 protein is CASSPKLAGVREQYF. The CDR3 region has the DNA TGTGCCAGCAGCCCGAAACTAGCGGGAGTGAGGGAGCAGTACTTC.